The following is a TCR beta chain sequence with its context. The data were obtained in a study of blood T cell repertoires in COVID-19. About the research overall: Material from acute and convalescent COVID-19 was sourced from the United States, Italy and Spain. PBMCs, B-cell-depleted T cells, or T cells were the source of the cDNA or gDNA that made up the material.

As handled by the study authors: The assay estimated nucleated cells by amplifying reference gene primers. Measured with immunoSEQ multiplex PCR; TCRdb has only the in-frame clones, and not every one. D and trimming come from the DNA, and the V and J calls and clone size come from that table. Of some 670,000 clones detected, 75% to 90% appear once; the ten largest clones hold more than 0.25%. The germline CDR1 and CDR2 sequences are KGHSH and LQKENI. Between the trimmed V and J ends, which lost 4 bases and 6 bases, there was a span of 15 bases. There are 15 residues in the CDR3. The source material was peripheral blood. This sequence originates from a woman between 18 and 29 years old with acute or convalescent COVID-19. The chain couples TRBV18 to TRBJ2-2; D is possibly TRBD1 (6 bases). The CDR3 sequence: CASSRTGNGAGELFF. CDR3 sequence (DNA): TGTGCCAGCTCACGCACAGGGAACGGAGCCGGGGAGCTGTTTTTT. Full variable domain (remainder filled in from reference TRBV18 and TRBJ2-2): NAGVMQNPRHLVRRRGQEARLRCSPMKGHSHVYWYRQLPEEGLKFMVYLQKENIIDESGMPKERFSAEFPKEGPSILRIQQVVRGDSAAYFCASSRTGNGAGELFFGEGSRLTVL.